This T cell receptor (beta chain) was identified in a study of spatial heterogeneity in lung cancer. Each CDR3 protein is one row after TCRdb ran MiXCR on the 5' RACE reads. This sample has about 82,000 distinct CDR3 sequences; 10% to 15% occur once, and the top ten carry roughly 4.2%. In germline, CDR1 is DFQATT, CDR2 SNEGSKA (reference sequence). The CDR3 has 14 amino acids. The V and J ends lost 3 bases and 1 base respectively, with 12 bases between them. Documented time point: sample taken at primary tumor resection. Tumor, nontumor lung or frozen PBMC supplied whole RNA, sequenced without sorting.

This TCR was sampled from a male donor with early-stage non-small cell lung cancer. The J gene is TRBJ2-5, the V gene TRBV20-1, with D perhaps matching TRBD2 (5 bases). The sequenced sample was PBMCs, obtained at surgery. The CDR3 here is CSASEGLFQETQYF. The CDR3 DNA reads TGCAGTGCTAGTGAGGGTCTCTTCCAAGAGACCCAGTACTTC.